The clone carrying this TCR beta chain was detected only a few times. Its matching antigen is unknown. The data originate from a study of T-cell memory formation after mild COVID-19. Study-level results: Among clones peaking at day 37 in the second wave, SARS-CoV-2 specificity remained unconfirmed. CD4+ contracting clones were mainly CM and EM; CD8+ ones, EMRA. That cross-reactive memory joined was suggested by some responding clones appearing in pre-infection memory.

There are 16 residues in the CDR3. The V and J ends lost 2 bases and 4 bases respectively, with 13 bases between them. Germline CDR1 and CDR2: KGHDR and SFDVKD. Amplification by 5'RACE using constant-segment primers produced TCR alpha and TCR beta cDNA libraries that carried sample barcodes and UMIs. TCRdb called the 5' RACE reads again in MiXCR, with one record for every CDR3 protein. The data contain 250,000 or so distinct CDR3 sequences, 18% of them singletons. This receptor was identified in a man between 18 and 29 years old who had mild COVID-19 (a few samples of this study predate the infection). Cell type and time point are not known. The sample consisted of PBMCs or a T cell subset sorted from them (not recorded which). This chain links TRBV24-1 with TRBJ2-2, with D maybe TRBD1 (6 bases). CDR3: CATSDSRDILTGELFF. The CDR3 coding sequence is TGTGCCACCAGTGATTCGAGGGACATCCTCACCGGGGAGCTGTTTTTT.